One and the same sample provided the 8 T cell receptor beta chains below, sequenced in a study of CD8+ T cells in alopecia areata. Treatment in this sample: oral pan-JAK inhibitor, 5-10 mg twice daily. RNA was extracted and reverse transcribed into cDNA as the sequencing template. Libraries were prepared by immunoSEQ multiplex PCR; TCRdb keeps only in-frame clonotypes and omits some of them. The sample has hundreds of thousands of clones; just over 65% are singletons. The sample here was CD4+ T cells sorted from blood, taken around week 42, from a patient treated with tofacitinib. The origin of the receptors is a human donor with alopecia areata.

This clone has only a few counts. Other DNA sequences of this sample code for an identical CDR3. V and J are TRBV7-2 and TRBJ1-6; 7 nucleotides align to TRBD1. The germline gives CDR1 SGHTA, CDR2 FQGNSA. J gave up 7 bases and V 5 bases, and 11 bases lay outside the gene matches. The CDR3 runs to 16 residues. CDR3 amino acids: CASSLQRQGRNSPLHF. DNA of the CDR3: TGTGCCAGCAGCCTTCAGAGACAGGGTCGGAATTCACCCCTCCACTTT.

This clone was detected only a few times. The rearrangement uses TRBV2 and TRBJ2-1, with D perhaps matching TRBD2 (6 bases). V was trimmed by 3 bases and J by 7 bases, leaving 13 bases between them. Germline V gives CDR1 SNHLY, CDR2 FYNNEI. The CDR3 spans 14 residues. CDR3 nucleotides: TGTGCCAGCAGTGAGGCGACTAGTATGAATGAGCAGTTCTTC. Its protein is CASSEATSMNEQFF.

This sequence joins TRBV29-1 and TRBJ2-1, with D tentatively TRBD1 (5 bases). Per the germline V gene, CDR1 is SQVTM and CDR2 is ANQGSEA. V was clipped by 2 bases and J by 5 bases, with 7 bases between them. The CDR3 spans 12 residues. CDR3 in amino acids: CSVERGHNEQFF. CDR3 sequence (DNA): TGCAGCGTTGAAAGGGGTCACAATGAGCAGTTCTTC.

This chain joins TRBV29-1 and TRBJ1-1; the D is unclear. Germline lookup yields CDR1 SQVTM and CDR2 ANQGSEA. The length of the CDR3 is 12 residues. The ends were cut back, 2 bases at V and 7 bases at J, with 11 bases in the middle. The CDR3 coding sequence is TGCAGCGTTGAAACCCCAGCAGATGAAGCTTTCTTT. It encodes CSVETPADEAFF.

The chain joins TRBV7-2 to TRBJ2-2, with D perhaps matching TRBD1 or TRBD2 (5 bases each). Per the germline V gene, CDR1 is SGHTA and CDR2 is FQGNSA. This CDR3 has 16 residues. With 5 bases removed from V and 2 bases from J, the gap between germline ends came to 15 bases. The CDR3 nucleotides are TGTGCCAGCAGCCTAAGCTCGGGGCTAAACACCGGGGAGCTGTTTTTT. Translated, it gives CASSLSSGLNTGELFF.

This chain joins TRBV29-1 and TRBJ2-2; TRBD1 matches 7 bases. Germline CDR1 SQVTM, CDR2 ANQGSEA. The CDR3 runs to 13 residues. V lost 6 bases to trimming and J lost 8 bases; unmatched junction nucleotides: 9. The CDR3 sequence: CSVNRGTGGELFF. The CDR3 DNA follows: TGCAGCGTGAACAGGGGAACTGGAGGGGAGCTGTTTTTT.

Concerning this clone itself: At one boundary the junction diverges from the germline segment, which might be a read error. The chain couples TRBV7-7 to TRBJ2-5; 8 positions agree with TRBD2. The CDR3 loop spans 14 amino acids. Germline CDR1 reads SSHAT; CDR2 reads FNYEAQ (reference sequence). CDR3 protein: CASSIAGRWETQYF. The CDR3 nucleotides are TGTGCCAGCAGCATAGCGGGGCGGTGGGAGACCCAGTACTTC. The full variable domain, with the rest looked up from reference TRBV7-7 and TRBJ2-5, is GAGVSQSPRYKVTKRGQDVTLRCDPISSHATLYWYQQALGQGPEFLTYFNYEAQPDKSGLPSDRFSAERPEGSISTLTIQRTEQRDSAMYRCASSIAGRWETQYFGPGTRLLVL.

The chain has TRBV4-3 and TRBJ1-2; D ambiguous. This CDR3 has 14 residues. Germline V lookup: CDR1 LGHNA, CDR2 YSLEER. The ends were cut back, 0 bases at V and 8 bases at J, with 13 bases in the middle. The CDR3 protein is CASSQDLGQPGYTF. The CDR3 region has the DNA TGCGCCAGCAGCCAAGATCTTGGGCAGCCGGGCTACACCTTC.